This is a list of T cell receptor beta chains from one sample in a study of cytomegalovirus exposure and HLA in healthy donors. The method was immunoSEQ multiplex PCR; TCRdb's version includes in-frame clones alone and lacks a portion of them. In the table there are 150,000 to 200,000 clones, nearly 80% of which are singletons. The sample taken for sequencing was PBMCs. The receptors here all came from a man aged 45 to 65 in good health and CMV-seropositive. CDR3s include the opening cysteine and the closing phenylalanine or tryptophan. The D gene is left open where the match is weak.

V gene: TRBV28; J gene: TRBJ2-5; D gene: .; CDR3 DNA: TGTGCCAGCAGTTCCCCCACTGGTTCCCAAGAGACCCAGTACTTC; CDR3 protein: CASSSPTGSQETQYF
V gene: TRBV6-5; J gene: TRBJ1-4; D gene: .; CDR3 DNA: TGTGCCAGCAGTTCCCGACAGGTTGCAACTAATGAAAAACTGTTTTTT; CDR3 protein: CASSSRQVATNEKLFF
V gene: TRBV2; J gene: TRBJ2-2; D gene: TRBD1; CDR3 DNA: TGTGCCAGCAGCACCCGACAGGGAAGGTCCGGGGAGCTGTTTTTT; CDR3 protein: CASSTRQGRSGELFF
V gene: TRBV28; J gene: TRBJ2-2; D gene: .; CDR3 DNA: TGTGCCAGCAGCTACTCTACCGGGGAGCTGTTTTTT; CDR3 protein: CASSYSTGELFF
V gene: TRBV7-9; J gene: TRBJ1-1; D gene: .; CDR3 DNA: TGTGCCAGCAGTTCCACGCCGGGGTTGGGCACTGAAGCTTTCTTT; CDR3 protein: CASSSTPGLGTEAFF
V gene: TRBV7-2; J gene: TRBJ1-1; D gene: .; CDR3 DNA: TGTGCCAGCAGCTTCGGTATGAACACTGAAGCTTTCTTT; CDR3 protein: CASSFGMNTEAFF
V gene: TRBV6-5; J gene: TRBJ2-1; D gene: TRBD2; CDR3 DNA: TGTGCCAGCAGTCGTTCTAGCGGGCTTTCCAATGAGCAGTTCTTC; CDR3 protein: CASSRSSGLSNEQFF
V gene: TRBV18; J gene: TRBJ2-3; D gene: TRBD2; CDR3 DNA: TGTGCTAGCACCGACTCACCAGGACTAGCGGGGGTAGATACGCAGTATTTT; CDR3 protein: CASTDSPGLAGVDTQYF
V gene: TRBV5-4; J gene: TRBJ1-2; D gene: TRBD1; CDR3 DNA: TGTGCCAGCAGGGAAGGACAGGTTAGGACCTATGGCTACACCTTC; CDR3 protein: CASREGQVRTYGYTF
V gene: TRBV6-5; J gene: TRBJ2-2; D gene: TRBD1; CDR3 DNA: TGTGCCAGCACCAAGGGGAGACAGGGGGCCGGGGAGCTGTTTTTT; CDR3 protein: CASTKGRQGAGELFF
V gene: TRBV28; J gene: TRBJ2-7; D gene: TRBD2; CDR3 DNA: TGTGCCAGCAGTAACCTCGGGACTAGCGGGGACTTTTCCTACGAGCAGTACTTC; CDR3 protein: CASSNLGTSGDFSYEQYF